The clone carrying this TCR beta chain was detected only once. The antigen remains unidentified. Extremely preterm births at roughly 22-28 weeks of gestation supplied the samples. This entry is derived from a study of naive CD8 T cells in extremely preterm neonates. Study-level results: Preterm neonate repertoires were significantly less rich by iChao1 than others. Preterm infants showed shorter CDR3s, fewer N additions and less trimming than older groups.

TCRdb's copy holds only in-frame clones and misses some; the assay was immunoSEQ multiplex PCR. The repertoire holds 21,000 or so clones, with around 89% as singletons. This sequence was found in a boy who was born preterm. The sample was naive CD8+ T cells from cord blood.

The CDR3 DNA is TGTGCCAGCAGTTTCTACAGGGGCACAGATACGCAGTATTTT. Its translation is CASSFYRGTDTQYF. The V call is TRBV27, the J call TRBJ2-3; a weak D match, TRBD1 (6 bases). The CDR3 loop spans 14 amino acids. The V gene lost 3 bases and the J gene lost 1 base, with 8 bases spanning the gap. Germline CDR1 MNHEY, CDR2 SMNVEV (reference sequence).